This T cell receptor beta chain was recovered during a study of T cells in Graves' hyperthyroidism and ophthalmopathy. TCR beta CDR3 regions were amplified from RNA transcripts. During a first-round RT-PCR of the TCR CDR3, the HTBI primer set was used. MiXCR, applied by TCRdb to the multiplex PCR reads, yields one record per CDR3 protein. The sample lists hundreds of thousands of distinct CDR3 sequences, roughly 14% occurring once. This clonotype was seen repeatedly, ten times or more. CDR3 length: 12 amino acids. V lost 3 bases, J lost 3 bases, and 5 bases lay in between. Germline V gene sequence: CDR1 MDHEN, CDR2 SYDVKM.

The source is a woman aged 40 to 55 with Graves' ophthalmopathy. Sequencing was carried out using blood. This chain links TRBV28 with TRBJ2-5; no definite D call. CDR3 in amino acids: CASSLIEETQYF. CDR3 nucleotide sequence: TGTGCCAGCAGTTTGATAGAAGAGACCCAGTACTTC.